Following are 13 T cell receptor beta chains from one sample sequenced in a study of CD8 T cells in ankylosing spondylitis. TCRdb reprocessed the 5' RACE reads with MiXCR, giving one entry per CDR3 protein. The sample includes thousands of distinct CDR3 sequences, around 4% seen only once; the top ten take about 10%. Sample: blood, either unsorted or a sorted T cell fraction (not recorded which). Every receptor here comes from a female donor with ankylosing spondylitis or in good health (not recorded which).

This clonotype appeared many times. CDR3 residues: CASSPKPGLETYEQYF. The CDR3 DNA reads TGTGCCAGCAGCCCCAAACCGGGACTTGAGACCTACGAGCAGTACTTC. The gene calls are TRBV9 and TRBJ2-7, with D possibly being TRBD2 (6 bases). The CDR3 loop spans 16 amino acids. V lost 4 bases and J lost 2, with 19 bases in between. Germline CDR1 SGDLS, CDR2 YYNGEE.

This clonotype is medium-sized (0.01 to 0.1%). V and J are TRBV9 and TRBJ2-7; D unresolved. Trimming pared 2 bases from V and 4 bases from J, leaving 10 bases between. The CDR3 totals 13 residues. Germline values: CDR1 SGDLS, CDR2 YYNGEE. DNA of the CDR3: TGTGCCAGCAGCGTGGGTTACAGTTACGAGCAGTACTTC. Residues: CASSVGYSYEQYF.

The sample holds a few counts of this clonotype. Being one base from a much bigger clone, this may be a read error. The V and J genes are TRBV9 and TRBJ2-3; a possible D gene is TRBD2 (5 bases). Germline-derived CDR1 and CDR2 are SGDLS and YYNGEE. The CDR3 totals 13 residues. Trimming cost V 7 bases and J 4 bases, with 13 bases left between them. CDR3 sequence (DNA): TGTGCCAGCGGATTGGCGGGCCCAGATACGCAGTATTTT. It specifies CASGLAGPDTQYF.

This clonotype has a count of ten or more. The rearrangement joins TRBV9 to TRBJ1-2, with D hard to call. The CDR3 is 12 amino acids. Germline V CDR1 and CDR2: SGDLS, YYNGEE. The V and J ends lost 0 bases and 4 bases respectively, with 4 bases between them. The CDR3 spells CASSVGFYGYTF. In DNA form, the CDR3 reads TGTGCCAGCAGCGTAGGGTTCTATGGCTACACCTTC.

This clonotype is classed as medium-sized. The chain employs TRBV9 and TRBJ2-1; perhaps TRBD2 as D (5 bases). Germline CDR1 SGDLS, CDR2 YYNGEE. This CDR3 region has 17 residues. Trimming took off 0 bases at V and 6 bases at J, with 19 bases between the two ends. The CDR3 spells CASSVEGWDTGFNEQFF. CDR3 in DNA: TGTGCCAGCAGCGTAGAAGGGTGGGATACGGGATTCAATGAGCAGTTCTTC.

In this sample, this clonotype turned up many times. The rearrangement uses TRBV9 and TRBJ2-3; 14 bases fit TRBD2. Trimming removed 0 bases from V and 1 base from J; junction bases left unmatched: 4. Germline CDR1 and CDR2: SGDLS and YYNGEE. CDR3 length: 18 amino acids. CDR3 coding DNA: TGTGCCAGCAGCGTAGGACTAGCGGGGGGGCTGGGCACAGATACGCAGTATTTT. Protein product: CASSVGLAGGLGTDTQYF. The full variable domain, rest sourced from reference TRBV9 and TRBJ2-3, is DSGVTQTPKHLITATGQRVTLRCSPRSGDLSVYWYQQSLDQGLQFLIQYYNGEERAKGNILERFSAQQFPDLHSELNLSSLELGDSALYFCASSVGLAGGLGTDTQYFGPGTRLTVL.

In its sample, this clonotype ranks as medium-sized. The chain joins TRBV9 to TRBJ2-7; D not resolved. The CDR3 is made up of 16 amino acids. Trimming stripped 0 bases from V and 5 bases from J, with 18 bases between. Looked up from germline, CDR1 is SGDLS and CDR2 is YYNGEE. CDR3 coding DNA: TGTGCCAGCAGCGTAGTGGGCGGATCCTATGGCGACGAGCAGTACTTC. Residues: CASSVVGGSYGDEQYF.

This clonotype was recorded many times. The chain recombines TRBV9 with TRBJ1-2; TRBD1 matches 10 bases. V shed 3 bases, J shed 0 bases, and the junction held 2 bases outside the gene matches. The CDR3 has 15 residues. Germline V gives CDR1 SGDLS, CDR2 YYNGEE. In nucleotides, the CDR3 is TGTGCCAGCAGCGCCGGGACAGGGGCTAACTATGGCTACACCTTC. It yields the protein CASSAGTGANYGYTF.

At least ten counts were recorded for this clonotype. The CDR3 protein is CASSVDRGSGDTGELFF. The CDR3 DNA reads TGTGCCAGCAGCGTAGACAGGGGGTCGGGCGACACCGGGGAGCTGTTTTTT. This chain joins TRBV9 and TRBJ2-2, with 8 bases aligning to TRBD1. The CDR3 consists of 17 residues. Germline V gene data show CDR1 as SGDLS and CDR2 as YYNGEE. Trimming at V came to 0 bases and at J to 3 bases, leaving 7 bases not matched to a gene.

Note on this clonotype: A much larger clonotype is one base distant, so this may be a read error. In DNA form, the CDR3 reads TGTGCCAGCAGCGTAGTCTATCCTAGCACTGAGCAGTTCTTC. Encoded protein: CASSVVYPSTEQFF. This chain links TRBV9 with TRBJ2-1; perhaps TRBD2 as D (5 bases). There are 14 residues in the CDR3. Germline CDR1 is SGDLS and CDR2 is YYNGEE. The V gene lost 0 bases and the J gene lost 9 bases, with 13 bases spanning the gap.

At least ten counts were recorded for this clonotype. The chain carries TRBV9 and TRBJ2-2, with D perhaps being TRBD1 or TRBD2 (6 bases each). This CDR3 has 18 residues. Trimming stripped 3 bases from V and 5 bases from J, with 23 bases between. CDR1 and CDR2 from the germline V gene are SGDLS and YYNGEE. CDR3: CASSAGVMGGDRTGELFF. Here the CDR3 DNA reads TGTGCCAGCAGCGCCGGGGTGATGGGGGGCGATCGAACCGGGGAGCTGTTTTTT.

This clonotype has ten or more counts. The CDR3 nucleotides are TGTGCCAGCAGCCCCCGGACAGGCACCGACACCGGGGAGCTGTTTTTT. As protein: CASSPRTGTDTGELFF. The chain uses TRBV9 and TRBJ2-2; 7 bases match TRBD1. V was clipped by 4 bases and J by 3 bases; unmatched bases: 9. CDR1 and CDR2 (germline): SGDLS, YYNGEE. The CDR3 contains 16 residues.

This clonotype was observed many times. The chain employs TRBV9 and TRBJ1-2; the D is unclear. CDR3 length: 14 residues. Germline V lookup: CDR1 SGDLS, CDR2 YYNGEE. Trimming took 6 bases from V and 3 from J, leaving 15 bases between them. In DNA form, the CDR3 reads TGTGCCAGCACCACAAGGGCGCTAGACTATGGCTACACCTTC. Amino acid sequence: CASTTRALDYGYTF.